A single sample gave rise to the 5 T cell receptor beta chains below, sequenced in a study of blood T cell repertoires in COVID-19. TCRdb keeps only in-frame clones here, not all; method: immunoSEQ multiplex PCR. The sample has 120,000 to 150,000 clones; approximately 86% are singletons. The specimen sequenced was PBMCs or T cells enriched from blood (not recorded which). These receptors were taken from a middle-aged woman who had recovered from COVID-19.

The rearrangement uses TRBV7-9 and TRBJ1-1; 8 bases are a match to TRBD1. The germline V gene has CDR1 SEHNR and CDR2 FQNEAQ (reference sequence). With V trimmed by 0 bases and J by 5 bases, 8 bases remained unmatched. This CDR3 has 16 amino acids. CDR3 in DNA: TGTGCCAGCAGCTTAGCTACAGGACAGGGTTGGACTGAAGCTTTCTTT. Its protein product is CASSLATGQGWTEAFF.

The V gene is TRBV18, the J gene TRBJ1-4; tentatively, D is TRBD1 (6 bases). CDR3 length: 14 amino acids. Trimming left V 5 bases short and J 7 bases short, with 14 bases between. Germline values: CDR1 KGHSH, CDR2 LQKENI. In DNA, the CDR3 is TGTGCCAGCTCAGCAGGGGCCTGGGGTGAAAAACTGTTTTTT. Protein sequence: CASSAGAWGEKLFF.

The CDR3 spells CASSYSEGIPSYGYTF. CDR3 nucleotide sequence: TGTGCCAGCAGTTACTCGGAGGGGATCCCCTCCTATGGCTACACCTTC. V is TRBV6-5 and J is TRBJ1-2; the D gene is possibly TRBD1 (5 bases). CDR1 is MNHEY and CDR2 is SVGAGI in the germline V gene. V shed 0 bases and J shed 4 bases, with 15 bases lying between them. The CDR3 is 16 residues long.

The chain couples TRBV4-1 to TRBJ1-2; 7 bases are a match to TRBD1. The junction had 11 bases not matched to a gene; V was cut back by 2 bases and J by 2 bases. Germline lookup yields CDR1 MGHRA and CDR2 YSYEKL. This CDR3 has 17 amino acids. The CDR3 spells CASSQIRGDRQNYGYTF. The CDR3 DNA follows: TGCGCCAGCAGCCAAATTAGGGGGGACAGACAAAACTATGGCTACACCTTC.

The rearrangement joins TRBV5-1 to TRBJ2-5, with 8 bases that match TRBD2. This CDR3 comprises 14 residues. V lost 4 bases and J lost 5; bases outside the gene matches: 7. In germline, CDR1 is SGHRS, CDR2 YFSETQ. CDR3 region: CASSPGGGGETQYF. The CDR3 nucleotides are TGCGCCAGCAGCCCCGGGGGGGGCGGTGAGACCCAGTACTTC. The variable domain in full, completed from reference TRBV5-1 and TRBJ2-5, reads KAGVTQTPRYLIKTRGQQVTLSCSPISGHRSVSWYQQTPGQGLQFLFEYFSETQRNKGNFPGRFSGRQFSNSRSEMNVSTLELGDSALYLCASSPGGGGETQYFGPGTRLLVL.